Below are 11 T cell receptor beta chains sequenced from a single sample in a study of blood T cell repertoires in COVID-19. Profiling relied on immunoSEQ multiplex PCR, and the TCRdb table lists in-frame clones only, not all of them. The table shows about 45,000 clones, with nearly 90% occurring only once. The sequenced sample consisted of peripheral blood. The receptors derive from a human donor in a cohort sampled during active COVID-19.

The chain employs TRBV5-6 and TRBJ2-5; tentatively, D is TRBD2 (5 bases). Germline V gene sequence: CDR1 SGHDT, CDR2 YYEEEE. The CDR3 is 16 amino acids. Trimming left V 0 bases short and J 0 bases short, with 12 bases between. CDR3 protein: CASSLEGQRYQETQYF. The CDR3 region has the DNA TGTGCCAGCAGCTTGGAAGGGCAGCGGTACCAAGAGACCCAGTACTTC.

This chain links TRBV4-3 with TRBJ1-2, with 7 bases aligning to TRBD1. V shed 4 bases and J 7 bases; nucleotides not matched to a gene: 9. Germline V gene sequence: CDR1 LGHNA, CDR2 YSLEER. The length of the CDR3 is 14 residues. This chain's CDR3 is CASSRYEGALGYTF. CDR3 bases: TGCGCCAGCAGCCGTTACGAGGGGGCGCTTGGCTACACCTTC.

The chain recombines TRBV6-2 or TRBV6-3 with TRBJ1-6; D is ambiguous. The germline gives CDR1 MNHEY, CDR2 SVGEGT. V was cut by 0 bases and J by 13 bases, with 19 bases left in between. The CDR3 length is 16 residues. CDR3 protein: CASSYSRSGRPLPLHF. The CDR3 region has the DNA TGTGCCAGCAGTTACTCGAGGAGTGGCCGGCCTTTGCCCCTCCACTTT.

The chain combines TRBV18 with TRBJ1-3; D gene unclear. Trimming took off 2 bases at V and 3 bases at J, with 14 bases between the two ends. There are 16 residues in the CDR3. Germline assignment: CDR1 KGHSH and CDR2 LQKENI. CDR3 in DNA: TGTGCCAGCTCACCAATGACGGGTATCAGTGGAAACACCATATATTTT. This translates into CASSPMTGISGNTIYF.

This clone came up once. This rearrangement joins TRBV3-1 (or the pseudogene TRBV3-2) to TRBJ2-7; D ambiguous. The V gene lost 3 bases and the J gene lost 6 bases, with 9 bases spanning the gap. The CDR3 totals 12 residues. Germline CDR1 reads LGHDT; CDR2 reads YNNKEL (reference sequence). The CDR3 loop is CASSQARGEQYF. The DNA for the CDR3 is TGTGCCAGCAGCCAGGCGCGCGGCGAGCAGTACTTC.

V gene TRBV10-1 combines with J gene TRBJ1-4, with a weak D call TRBD1 (6 bases). V was pared by 9 bases and J by 0 bases, with 23 bases between. Germline values: CDR1 WNHNN, CDR2 SYGVQD (reference sequence). The CDR3 sequence is 18 residues long. This CDR3 is CARASGTREDATNEKLFF. The CDR3 DNA sequence: TGCGCCAGAGCATCCGGGACAAGGGAAGACGCAACTAATGAAAAACTGTTTTTT.

V gene TRBV5-6 combines with J gene TRBJ1-1; TRBD1 aligns across 7 bases. The germline V gene encodes CDR1 SGHDT and CDR2 YYEEEE. The CDR3 length is 14 residues. Trimming removed 3 bases from V and 4 bases from J; junction bases left unmatched: 6. The CDR3 here is CASSSTGVGTEAFF. In DNA, the CDR3 is TGTGCCAGCAGCTCAACAGGGGTCGGCACTGAAGCTTTCTTT. Complete variable domain (other parts from reference TRBV5-6 and TRBJ1-1): DAGVTQSPTHLIKTRGQQVTLRCSPKSGHDTVSWYQQALGQGPQFIFQYYEEEERQRGNFPDRFSGHQFPNYSSELNVNALLLGDSALYLCASSSTGVGTEAFFGQGTRLTVV.

This chain links TRBV7-9 with TRBJ2-1; the match to TRBD2 covers 9 bases. V lost 5 bases to trimming and J lost 14 bases; unmatched junction nucleotides: 7. This CDR3 is built from 12 residues. Germline CDR1 is SEHNR and CDR2 is FQNEAQ (reference sequence). The CDR3 protein is CASSPSSGEEFF. The CDR3 DNA reads TGTGCCAGCAGCCCCTCTAGCGGGGAGGAGTTCTTC.

The J gene is TRBJ2-2, the V gene TRBV4-1; 10 bases match TRBD2. Trimming cost V 3 bases and J 3 bases; bases outside gene matches: 13. The CDR3 contains 19 residues. Germline CDR1 MGHRA, CDR2 YSYEKL. CDR3 nucleotide sequence: TGCGCCAGCAGCCAGGCGAGGACTAGCGGTCGGGGGGACACCGGGGAGCTGTTTTTT. Translation gives CASSQARTSGRGDTGELFF.

V gene TRBV3-1 (or the pseudogene TRBV3-2) combines with J gene TRBJ1-5; maybe TRBD1 (6 bases). This CDR3 has 13 amino acids. CDR1 LGHDT and CDR2 YNNKEL come from the germline V gene (reference sequence). The V end was cut by 4 bases, the J end by 4 bases, with 8 bases between. The CDR3: CASSRGTNQPQHF. The CDR3 DNA follows: TGTGCCAGCAGCCGGGGGACAAATCAGCCCCAGCATTTT.

V gene TRBV25-1 combines with J gene TRBJ1-6; TRBD1 aligns across 10 bases. The CDR3 covers 13 residues. V lost 6 bases, J lost 7 bases, and 0 bases stayed unmatched. CDR1 and CDR2 (germline): MGHDK, SYGVNS. The CDR3 sequence is CASRDRGNSPLHF. The CDR3, as DNA: TGTGCCAGCAGGGACAGGGGGAATTCACCCCTCCACTTT.